This passage covers 31 T cell receptor beta chains from one sample sequenced in a study of blood T cell repertoires in COVID-19. Profiling relied on immunoSEQ multiplex PCR, and the TCRdb table lists in-frame clones only, not all of them. In the table there are about 74,000 clones, around 90% of which are singletons. The sequenced sample consisted of peripheral blood. These receptor sequences come from a woman older than 75 with active or convalescent COVID-19.

The J gene is TRBJ2-3, the V gene TRBV4-1, with TRBD2 matching over 8 bases. The CDR3 spans 16 residues. The V and J ends lost 1 base and 7 bases, in that order; junction bases with no gene match: 10. Germline lookup yields CDR1 MGHRA and CDR2 YSYEKL. CDR3 in DNA: TGCGCCAGCAGCCAAGTATCTTCAGCGGGGGTAAATACGCAGTATTTT. Its translation: CASSQVSSAGVNTQYF.

This chain connects TRBV10-3 to TRBJ2-1, with 9 bases that match TRBD1. This CDR3 has 14 residues. V lost 4 bases to trimming and J lost 4 bases; unmatched junction nucleotides: 2. Germline-derived CDR1 and CDR2 are ENHRY and SYGVKD. CDR3 sequence (DNA): TGTGCCATCAGTGGACAGGGGGGATACAATGAGCAGTTCTTC. Protein sequence: CAISGQGGYNEQFF.

J is TRBJ2-3 and V is TRBV7-3, with TRBD1 matching 11 bases. The CDR3 length is 16 residues. With V trimmed by 0 bases and J by 6 bases, 5 bases remained unmatched. Germline V CDR1 and CDR2: SGHTA, FQGTGA. CDR3 amino acids: CASSLTGGQGADTQYF. Here the CDR3 DNA reads TGTGCCAGCAGCTTAACGGGTGGACAGGGGGCGGATACGCAGTATTTT. Looking up the rest from reference TRBV7-3 and TRBJ2-3 gives the full variable domain: GAGVSQTPSNKVTEKGKYVELRCDPISGHTALYWYRQSLGQGPEFLIYFQGTGAADDSGLPNDRFFAVRPEGSVSTLKIQRTERGDSAVYLCASSLTGGQGADTQYFGPGTRLTVL.

The J gene is TRBJ2-7, the V gene TRBV27, with 11 nucleotides matching TRBD2. CDR3 size: 15 residues. With V trimmed by 5 bases and J by 7 bases, 10 bases remained unmatched. From germline, CDR1 is MNHEY and CDR2 SMNVEV (reference sequence). Written as DNA, the CDR3 is TGTGCCAGCAGTCCCCTAGCGGGGGGTATCCTGGAGCAGTACTTC. It specifies CASSPLAGGILEQYF.

The chain is built from TRBV7-2 and TRBJ2-3; 8 bases fit TRBD2. The V gene end was trimmed by 2 bases and the J gene end by 2 bases; junction bases not matched to a gene: 6. Per germline, CDR1 SGHTA and CDR2 FQGNSA. CDR3 size: 16 residues. In nucleotides, the CDR3 is TGTGCCAGCAGCTTAAACGGGGGGGCGCACACAGATACGCAGTATTTT. Translated: CASSLNGGAHTDTQYF.

This clone has more than one count but fewer than ten. The gene calls are TRBV25-1 and TRBJ2-7; TRBD1 might be the D (7 bases). Germline V CDR1 and CDR2: MGHDK, SYGVNS. The V end was cut by 2 bases, the J end by 4 bases, with 12 bases between. The CDR3 has 14 residues. This CDR3 is CASSERRGTYEQYF. CDR3 nucleotide sequence: TGTGCCAGCAGTGAACGCAGGGGGACTTACGAGCAGTACTTC.

The CDR3 DNA sequence: TGCGCCAGCAGCTTGGCAGATTATAATGAAAAACTGTTTTTT. Translated, it gives CASSLADYNEKLFF. The rearrangement joins TRBV5-1 to TRBJ1-4; no clear D. V lost 0 bases and J 4 bases, leaving 7 bases between the germline ends. Germline V gives CDR1 SGHRS, CDR2 YFSETQ. CDR3 size: 14 residues.

The chain has TRBV4-3 and TRBJ2-3; D perhaps matches TRBD2 (6 bases). Trimming left V 3 bases short and J 1 base short, with 8 bases between. This CDR3 has 14 residues. Germline values: CDR1 LGHNA, CDR2 YSLEER. The CDR3 DNA reads TGCGCCAGCAGCCACCTAGCGCGCACAGATACGCAGTATTTT. It codes for CASSHLARTDTQYF.

V usage is TRBV5-8 and J usage is TRBJ2-5, with 8 bases identical to TRBD2. The CDR3 loop spans 16 amino acids. Germline CDR1 reads SGHTS; CDR2 reads YDEGEE. V gave up 7 bases and J gave up 1 base; unmatched junction bases: 12. The CDR3 DNA reads TGTGCCAGCCCTCAAGGGGTAGCGGGGATCCAAGAGACCCAGTACTTC. Residues: CASPQGVAGIQETQYF.

The chain uses TRBV19 and TRBJ1-1, with D perhaps matching TRBD1 (6 bases). This CDR3 has 16 residues. Between the trimmed V and J ends, which lost 4 bases and 0 bases, there was a span of 15 bases. Germline V gives CDR1 LNHDA, CDR2 SQIVND (reference sequence). The CDR3 is CASSRRTDIMNTEAFF. Written as DNA, the CDR3 is TGTGCCAGTAGTAGGCGGACAGACATAATGAACACTGAAGCTTTCTTT.

The table lists this clone with a few counts. The chain is built from TRBV7-7 and TRBJ2-1; 8 nucleotides line up with TRBD2. CDR1 and CDR2 (germline): SSHAT, FNYEAQ (reference sequence). The CDR3 is 15 amino acids. V dropped 5 bases and J dropped 4; count of bases not matched to a gene: 7. The CDR3 sequence: CASSPTSGEYNEQFF. As DNA, the CDR3 is TGTGCCAGCAGCCCAACTAGCGGAGAGTACAATGAGCAGTTCTTC.

The chain carries TRBV11-2 and TRBJ2-7; D remains unclear. From germline, CDR1 is SGHAT and CDR2 FQNNGV. The V gene lost 1 base and the J gene lost 10 bases, with 11 bases spanning the gap. The CDR3 contains 12 residues. The CDR3 loop reads CASSLAVQYQYF. CDR3 bases: TGTGCCAGCAGCTTAGCGGTACAGTATCAGTACTTC. Based on the CDR3 plus reference TRBV11-2 and TRBJ2-7, the full variable domain is EAGVAQSPRYKIIEKRQSVAFWCNPISGHATLYWYQQILGQGPKLLIQFQNNGVVDDSQLPKDRFSAERLKGVDSTLKIQPAKLEDSAVYLCASSLAVQYQYFGPGTRLTVT.

The genes are TRBV3-1 (or the pseudogene TRBV3-2) and TRBJ1-4; 7 bases are a match to TRBD1. Germline V lookup: CDR1 LGHDT, CDR2 YNNKEL (reference sequence). J was trimmed by 8 bases and V by 4 bases; bases with no gene match: 16. This CDR3 is built from 17 residues. The DNA of the CDR3 is TGTGCCAGCAGCCGAAGTGAGGACAGGAGCAAGGGGGAAAAACTGTTTTTT. Translating gives CASSRSEDRSKGEKLFF.

This clone was observed once. The rearrangement links TRBV6-5 to TRBJ1-2; TRBD1 matches 7 bases. CDR3 length equals 15 residues. V was pared by 5 bases and J by 5 bases, with 11 bases of the junction left unmatched. Germline values: CDR1 MNHEY, CDR2 SVGAGI. CDR3 sequence reads: CASSRQGEGKYGYTF. In nucleotides, the CDR3 is TGTGCCAGCAGTCGACAGGGAGAGGGGAAGTATGGCTACACCTTC.

This clone was detected a few times. CDR3 nucleotide sequence: TGTGCCAGCCGGGAGGGGGAGGGTCAGCCCCAGCATTTT. Protein product: CASREGEGQPQHF. V is TRBV12-3 or TRBV12-4 and J is TRBJ1-5; a weak D match, TRBD1 (6 bases). V lost 8 bases and J lost 6, with 14 bases in between. The CDR3 covers 13 residues.

This clone has a handful of counts. The chain employs TRBV20-1 and TRBJ2-1, with 7 bases identical to TRBD2. The V gene end was trimmed by 3 bases and the J gene end by 5 bases; junction bases not matched to a gene: 4. From germline, CDR1 is DFQATT and CDR2 SNEGSKA (reference sequence). CDR3 length: 13 amino acids. CDR3 loop: CSASLAGNNEQFF. The CDR3 DNA is TGCAGTGCTAGTTTAGCGGGCAACAATGAGCAGTTCTTC.

V usage is TRBV13 and J usage is TRBJ2-1; the match to TRBD2 covers 15 bases. This CDR3 comprises 16 residues. Germline trimming cut 5 bases from V and 4 bases from J; bases unmatched to any gene: 3. CDR1 is PRHDT, CDR2 FYEKMQ, per germline (reference sequence). The CDR3 sequence: CASSLGTSGRYNEQFF. The CDR3 coding sequence is TGTGCCAGCAGCCTGGGGACTAGCGGGAGGTACAATGAGCAGTTCTTC.

The V and J genes are TRBV6-4 and TRBJ1-2; possibly TRBD1 for D (6 bases). Trimming left V 6 bases short and J 4 bases short, with 15 bases between. The germline gives CDR1 MRHNA, CDR2 SNTAGT. The CDR3 runs to 14 residues. The CDR3 here is CASRPDRISYGYTF. As DNA, the CDR3 is TGTGCCAGCAGACCCGACAGGATCAGCTATGGCTACACCTTC.

V gene TRBV5-1 combines with J gene TRBJ1-1; 7 bases agree with TRBD1. The V segment lost 5 bases and the J segment 3 bases; nucleotides outside the gene matches: 4. This CDR3 contains 13 residues. Germline V lookup: CDR1 SGHRS, CDR2 YFSETQ. The CDR3 is CASSPTGDTEAFF. DNA for the CDR3: TGCGCCAGCAGTCCCACAGGGGACACTGAAGCTTTCTTT.

The rearrangement links TRBV10-3 to TRBJ2-7, with D possibly TRBD1 on 6 matching bases. The CDR3 is 14 residues long. With 0 bases removed from V and 3 bases from J, the gap between germline ends came to 9 bases. Germline CDR1 and CDR2: ENHRY and SYGVKD. The CDR3 nucleotides read TGTGCCATCAGTGAGTCCCTGGACAGCTACGAGCAGTACTTC. This codes for CAISESLDSYEQYF.

J is TRBJ2-7 and V is TRBV12-5, with D tentatively TRBD2 (6 bases). Trimming stripped 2 bases from V and 4 bases from J, with 24 bases between. The CDR3 has 18 amino acids. The germline gives CDR1 LGHNT, CDR2 FRNRAP. CDR3 loop: CASGLKAGRIEERYEQYF. The CDR3 region has the DNA TGTGCTAGTGGTTTGAAGGCAGGGAGGATAGAGGAGCGTTACGAGCAGTACTTC.

This clone occurred many times. The J gene is TRBJ2-7, the V gene TRBV27; D possibly corresponds to TRBD2 (6 bases). The CDR3 consists of 16 residues. V was trimmed by 2 bases and J by 1 base, leaving 15 bases between them. Germline V gene lookup returns CDR1 MNHEY and CDR2 SMNVEV (reference sequence). The DNA for the CDR3 is TGTGCCAGCAGTTTAGGGTCGGCAGGGAGGTCCTACGAGCAGTACTTC. Its translation: CASSLGSAGRSYEQYF.

This sequence joins TRBV9 and TRBJ2-6; 9 nucleotides agree with TRBD1. From germline, CDR1 is SGDLS and CDR2 YYNGEE. Unmatched junction bases numbered 8, after V lost 4 bases and J lost 0 bases. The CDR3 runs to 18 residues. The CDR3 reads CASSRWDREHSGANVLTF. In DNA form, the CDR3 reads TGTGCCAGCAGCAGGTGGGACAGGGAACACTCTGGGGCCAACGTCCTGACTTTC.

This chain uses TRBV5-4 with TRBJ2-3, with D possibly being TRBD2 (6 bases). The CDR3 consists of 13 residues. CDR1 and CDR2 (germline): SGHNT, YYREEE (reference sequence). The V gene lost 4 bases and the J gene lost 3 bases, with 9 bases spanning the gap. CDR3 in amino acids: CASSVGGTDTQYF. In DNA, the CDR3 is TGTGCCAGCAGCGTGGGAGGAACAGATACGCAGTATTTT. Supplemented by reference TRBV5-4 and TRBJ2-3, the full variable domain reads ETGVTQSPTHLIKTRGQQVTLRCSSQSGHNTVSWYQQALGQGPQFIFQYYREEENGRGNFPPRFSGLQFPNYSSELNVNALELDDSALYLCASSVGGTDTQYFGPGTRLTVL.

This sequence joins TRBV10-3 and TRBJ2-5, with unresolved D. The ends were cut back, 4 bases at V and 1 base at J, with 10 bases in the middle. Germline V gene lookup returns CDR1 ENHRY and CDR2 SYGVKD. The CDR3 consists of 14 residues. CDR3 coding DNA: TGTGCCATCAGTGTAGCCCTGGCCCAAGAGACCCAGTACTTC. Encoded protein: CAISVALAQETQYF.

V gene TRBV11-3 combines with J gene TRBJ2-2; D call uncertain. Germline CDR1 is SGHNT and CDR2 is YENEEA. This CDR3 contains 12 residues. Deletions cut 1 base from V and 7 bases from J, with 4 bases between. CDR3 region: CASSLAVGELFF. For the CDR3, the DNA is TGTGCCAGCAGCTTAGCGGTCGGGGAGCTGTTTTTT.

This chain uses TRBV29-1 with TRBJ2-3, with a possible D match to TRBD2 (6 bases). The CDR3 is 13 amino acids. V gave up 4 bases and J gave up 0 bases, with 8 bases separating them. Germline V gene sequence: CDR1 SQVTM, CDR2 ANQGSEA. CDR3 bases: TGCAGCGTTGCGGAGGGAAGCACAGATACGCAGTATTTT. It codes for CSVAEGSTDTQYF.

The chain employs TRBV27 and TRBJ1-1; D perhaps matches TRBD1 (6 bases). The CDR3 sequence is 13 residues long. The germline gives CDR1 MNHEY, CDR2 SMNVEV (reference sequence). The V and J ends lost 3 bases and 7 bases respectively, with 12 bases between them. The CDR3 here is CASSLVQGDEAFF. The CDR3 bases are TGTGCCAGCAGTTTGGTACAGGGAGATGAAGCTTTCTTT.

The genes are TRBV19 and TRBJ2-7, with 11 bases identical to TRBD2. Losses at the gene ends were 3 bases for V and 7 bases for J; bases not matched to a gene: 5. CDR3 length: 14 residues. Per germline, CDR1 LNHDA and CDR2 SQIVND (reference sequence). CDR3 nucleotides: TGTGCCAGTAGTATTGGAATAGCGGGAGGGGAGCAGTACTTC. Translation: CASSIGIAGGEQYF.

The chain couples TRBV5-1 to TRBJ2-7; 9 bases map to TRBD2. Germline V CDR1 and CDR2: SGHRS, YFSETQ. This CDR3 has 16 residues. Trimming removed 4 bases from V and 7 bases from J; junction bases left unmatched: 15. The CDR3 is CASSPTLLAGNEEQYF. In nucleotides, the CDR3 is TGCGCCAGCAGCCCGACACTTCTAGCGGGGAACGAGGAGCAGTACTTC.

This clone appeared once. The rearrangement joins TRBV29-1 to TRBJ2-5; 10 positions match TRBD2. After removal of 3 bases from V and 5 bases from J, the junction contained 0 bases not matched to a gene. CDR3 size: 12 residues. Per the germline V gene, CDR1 is SQVTM and CDR2 is ANQGSEA. In nucleotides, the CDR3 is TGCAGCGTTGAGACTAGCGGGGAGACCCAGTACTTC. Translating gives CSVETSGETQYF. Variable domain in full (rest from reference TRBV29-1 and TRBJ2-5): SAVISQKPSRDICQRGTSLTIQCQVDSQVTMMFWYRQQPGQSLTLIATANQGSEATYESGFVIDKFPISRPNLTFSTLTVSNMSPEDSSIYLCSVETSGETQYFGPGTRLLVL.